This TCR beta chain was obtained from a study of neurological immune-mediated disorders. Study-level background: Of roughly 34 multiple sclerosis patients, approximately 31 were relapsing-remitting and 3 secondary progressive.

The germline V gene has CDR1 SGHRS and CDR2 YFSETQ. The V end lost 1 base, the J end lost 5 bases, and 13 bases lay between the germline ends. This CDR3 spans 14 amino acids. Study results and limitations: Because no CDR3 amino acid sequences were shared across subjects by expanded clones, private repertoires were suggested in all groups. The greatest degree of TCR clonal expansion was observed in HTLV-1-associated myelopathy, with the lowest in multiple sclerosis, below that of healthy controls.

Ten or more counts support this clonotype. Its antigen is currently unknown. 5'RACE generated cDNA with 10-nucleotide random UMIs. TCRdb re-called the 5' RACE reads with MiXCR, one entry per CDR3 protein. The table records some 95,000 distinct CDR3 sequences, around 3.3% of them present only once. Sample: PBMCs. The clonotype originates from a woman aged 18-29 years with multiple sclerosis. The chain employs TRBV5-1 and TRBJ2-7, with D possibly TRBD1 on 6 matching bases. CDR3 region: CASSLTGFTHEQYF. CDR3 in DNA: TGCGCCAGCAGCTTGACAGGGTTTACCCACGAGCAGTACTTC.